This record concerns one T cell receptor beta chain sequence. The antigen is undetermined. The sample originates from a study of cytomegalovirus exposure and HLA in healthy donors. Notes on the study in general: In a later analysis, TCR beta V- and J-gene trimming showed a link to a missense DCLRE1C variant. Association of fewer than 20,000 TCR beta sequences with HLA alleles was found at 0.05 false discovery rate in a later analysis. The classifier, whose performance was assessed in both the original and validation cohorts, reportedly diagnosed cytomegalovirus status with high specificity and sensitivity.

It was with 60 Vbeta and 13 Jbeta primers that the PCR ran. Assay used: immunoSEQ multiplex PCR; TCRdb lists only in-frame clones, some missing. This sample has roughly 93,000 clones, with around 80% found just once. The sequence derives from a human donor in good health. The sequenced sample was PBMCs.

The CDR3: CASRLGQGNYEQYF. Written as DNA, the CDR3 is TGCGCCAGCAGATTAGGACAGGGTAACTACGAGCAGTACTTC. The chain joins TRBV5-1 to TRBJ2-7; TRBD1 agrees at 8 bases. Trimming cost V 5 bases and J 3 bases; bases outside gene matches: 7. CDR3 length: 14 residues. From germline, CDR1 is SGHRS and CDR2 YFSETQ.